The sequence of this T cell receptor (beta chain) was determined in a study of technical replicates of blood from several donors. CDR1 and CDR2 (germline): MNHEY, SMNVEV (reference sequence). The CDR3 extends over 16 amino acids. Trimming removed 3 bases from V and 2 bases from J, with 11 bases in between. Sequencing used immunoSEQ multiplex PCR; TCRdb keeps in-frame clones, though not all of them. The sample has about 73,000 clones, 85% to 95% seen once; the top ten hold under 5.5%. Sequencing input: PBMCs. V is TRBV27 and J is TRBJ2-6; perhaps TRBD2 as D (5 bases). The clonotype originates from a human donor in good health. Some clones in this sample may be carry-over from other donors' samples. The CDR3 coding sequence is TGTGCCAGCAGTTTGTCCCGGGGAACTGGGGCCAACGTCCTGACTTTC. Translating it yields CASSLSRGTGANVLTF.